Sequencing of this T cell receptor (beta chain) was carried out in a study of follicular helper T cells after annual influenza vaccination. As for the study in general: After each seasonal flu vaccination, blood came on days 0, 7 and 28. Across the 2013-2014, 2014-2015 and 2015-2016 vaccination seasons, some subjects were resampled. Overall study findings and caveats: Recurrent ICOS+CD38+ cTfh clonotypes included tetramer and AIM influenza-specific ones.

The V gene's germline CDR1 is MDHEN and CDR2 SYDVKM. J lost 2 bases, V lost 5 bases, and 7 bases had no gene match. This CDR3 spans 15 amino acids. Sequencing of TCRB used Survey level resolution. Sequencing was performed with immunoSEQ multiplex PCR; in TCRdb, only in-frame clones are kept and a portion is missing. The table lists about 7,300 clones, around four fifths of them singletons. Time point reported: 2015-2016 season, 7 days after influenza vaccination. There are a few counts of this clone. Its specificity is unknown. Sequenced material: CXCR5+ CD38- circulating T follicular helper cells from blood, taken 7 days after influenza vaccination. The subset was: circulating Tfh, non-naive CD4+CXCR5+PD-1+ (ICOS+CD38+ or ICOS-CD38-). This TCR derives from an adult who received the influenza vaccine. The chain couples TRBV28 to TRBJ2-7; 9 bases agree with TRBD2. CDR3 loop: CASSPEERGAYEQYF. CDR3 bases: TGTGCCAGCAGTCCCGAGGAGCGGGGGGCCTACGAGCAGTACTTC.